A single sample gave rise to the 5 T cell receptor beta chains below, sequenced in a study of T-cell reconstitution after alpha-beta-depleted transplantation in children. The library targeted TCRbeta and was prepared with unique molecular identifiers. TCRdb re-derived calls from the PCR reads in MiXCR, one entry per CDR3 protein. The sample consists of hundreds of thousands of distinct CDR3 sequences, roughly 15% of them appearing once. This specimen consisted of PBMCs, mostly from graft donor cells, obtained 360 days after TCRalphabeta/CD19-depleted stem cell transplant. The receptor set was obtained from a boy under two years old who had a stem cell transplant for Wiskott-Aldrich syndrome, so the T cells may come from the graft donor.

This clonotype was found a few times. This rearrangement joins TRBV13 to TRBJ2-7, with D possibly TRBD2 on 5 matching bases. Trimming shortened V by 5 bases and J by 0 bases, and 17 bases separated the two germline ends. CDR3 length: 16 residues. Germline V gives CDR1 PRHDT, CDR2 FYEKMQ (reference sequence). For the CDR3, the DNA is TGTGCCAGCAGCGCTGGACTTGCCACCAGCTCCTACGAGCAGTACTTC. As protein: CASSAGLATSSYEQYF.

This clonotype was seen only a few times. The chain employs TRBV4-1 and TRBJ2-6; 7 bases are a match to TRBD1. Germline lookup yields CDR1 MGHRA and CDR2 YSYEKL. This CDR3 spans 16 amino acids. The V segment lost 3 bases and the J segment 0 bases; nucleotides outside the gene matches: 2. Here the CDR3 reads CASSHGTASGANVLTF. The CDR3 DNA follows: TGCGCCAGCAGCCATGGGACAGCCTCTGGGGCCAACGTCCTGACTTTC.

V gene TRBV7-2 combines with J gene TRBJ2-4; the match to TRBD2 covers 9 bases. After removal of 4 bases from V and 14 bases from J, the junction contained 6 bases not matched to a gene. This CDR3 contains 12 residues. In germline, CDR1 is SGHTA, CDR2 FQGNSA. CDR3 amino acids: CASSSAGGGEYF. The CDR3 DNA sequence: TGTGCCAGCAGCTCCGCGGGGGGGGGCGAGTACTTC.

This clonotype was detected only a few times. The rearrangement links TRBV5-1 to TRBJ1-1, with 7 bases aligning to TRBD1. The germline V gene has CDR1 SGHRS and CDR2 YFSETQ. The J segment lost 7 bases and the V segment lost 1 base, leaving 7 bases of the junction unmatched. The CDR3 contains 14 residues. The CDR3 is CASSLSGRQGEAFF. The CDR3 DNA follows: TGCGCCAGCAGCTTGTCGGGACGACAGGGTGAAGCTTTCTTT.

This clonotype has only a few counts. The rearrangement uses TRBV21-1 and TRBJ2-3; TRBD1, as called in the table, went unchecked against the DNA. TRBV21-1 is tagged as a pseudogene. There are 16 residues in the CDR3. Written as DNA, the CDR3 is TGTGCCAGCAGCACTACTCCGGGACAGGGGGCAGATACGCAGTATTTT. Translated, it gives CASSTTPGQGADTQYF.